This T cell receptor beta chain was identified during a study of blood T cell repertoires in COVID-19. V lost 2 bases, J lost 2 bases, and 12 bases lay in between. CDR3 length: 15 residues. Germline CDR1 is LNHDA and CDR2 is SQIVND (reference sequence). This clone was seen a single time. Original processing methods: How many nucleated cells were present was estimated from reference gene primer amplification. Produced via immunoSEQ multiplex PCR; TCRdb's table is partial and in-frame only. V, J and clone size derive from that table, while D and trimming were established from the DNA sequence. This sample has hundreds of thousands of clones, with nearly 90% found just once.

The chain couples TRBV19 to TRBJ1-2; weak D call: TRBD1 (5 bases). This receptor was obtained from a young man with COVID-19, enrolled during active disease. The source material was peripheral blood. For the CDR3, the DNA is TGTGCCAGTAGTATACCCGGGGGGACGAACTATGGCTACACCTTC. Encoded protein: CASSIPGGTNYGYTF. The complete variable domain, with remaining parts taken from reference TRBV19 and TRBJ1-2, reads DGGITQSPKYLFRKEGQNVTLSCEQNLNHDAMYWYRQDPGQGLRLIYYSQIVNDFQKGDIAEGYSVSREKKESFPLTVTSAQKNPTAFYLCASSIPGGTNYGYTFGSGTRLTVV.